The 14 T cell receptor beta chains given below trace back to one sample, sequenced in a study of blood T cell repertoires in COVID-19 (dated by TCRdb to between 2020 and 2021). Libraries came from the immunoSEQ multiplex PCR assay. Entries here come from immuneACCESS through TCRdb and include only in-frame sequences with V and J called. Some clones fail to appear in such tables; in the studies checked, an unresolved V gene covers under half of the shortfall, and the cause of the remainder is unknown. This sample holds more than 150,000 clones; about 86% were observed only once. The top ten clones comprise approximately 15% of the sample. Sequencing input: peripheral blood. The receptors come from a man aged 25-45 years with active or convalescent COVID-19.

This chain joins TRBV6-1 and TRBJ2-2; no reliable D call. V was pared by 4 bases and J by 0 bases, with 12 bases between. CDR3 length: 16 residues. Germline V gene lookup returns CDR1 MNHNS and CDR2 SASEGT. The CDR3 loop is CASSASRPANTGELFF. CDR3 in DNA: TGTGCCAGCAGTGCCTCTAGGCCGGCGAACACCGGGGAGCTGTTTTTT.

The gene calls are TRBV6-5 and TRBJ1-1; D not certain. Germline lookup yields CDR1 MNHEY and CDR2 SVGAGI. The germline V and J ends were trimmed by 0 bases and 4 bases, with 15 bases remaining between them. This CDR3 region has 16 residues. The CDR3 loop is CASSYSNVASGTEAFF. CDR3 DNA sequence: TGTGCCAGCAGTTACTCGAACGTCGCGAGCGGCACTGAAGCTTTCTTT.

This clone was recorded only once. The V gene is TRBV7-9, the J gene TRBJ2-7, with 8 bases identical to TRBD2. Germline values: CDR1 SEHNR, CDR2 FQNEAQ (reference sequence). CDR3 size: 19 residues. J gave up 3 bases and V 6 bases, and 22 bases lay outside the gene matches. CDR3 in DNA: TGTGCCAGCAGATTCAAGAGCCCCCGGACTAGCCAGAAGGGCTACGAGCAGTACTTC. Amino acids: CASRFKSPRTSQKGYEQYF.

The chain couples TRBV27 to TRBJ1-6; possible D gene TRBD1, 6 bases. There are 16 residues in the CDR3. V gave up 5 bases and J gave up 1 base, with 12 bases separating them. Germline values: CDR1 MNHEY, CDR2 SMNVEV (reference sequence). CDR3 nucleotides: TGTGCCAGCAGTCCCCAGGACAGATCCTATAATTCACCCCTCCACTTT. Its translation is CASSPQDRSYNSPLHF.

The chain uses TRBV9 and TRBJ2-7, with 11 bases matching TRBD1. The V and J ends lost 2 bases and 1 base, in that order; junction bases with no gene match: 2. CDR3 length: 15 residues. The germline CDR1 and CDR2 sequences are SGDLS and YYNGEE. CDR3: CASSVGTGGSYEQYF. CDR3 coding DNA: TGTGCCAGCAGCGTCGGGACAGGGGGATCCTACGAGCAGTACTTC.

J is TRBJ1-5 and V is TRBV6-5; possibly TRBD1 for D (5 bases). The germline V gene encodes CDR1 MNHEY and CDR2 SVGAGI. The CDR3 is 15 residues long. The germline V and J ends were trimmed by 7 bases and 6 bases, with 19 bases remaining between them. This chain's CDR3 is CASTLREGWSQPQHF. The CDR3 nucleotides are TGTGCCAGCACCCTAAGGGAGGGGTGGAGTCAGCCCCAGCATTTT.

The chain recombines TRBV4-1 with TRBJ1-2, with 10 bases aligning to TRBD1. CDR3 length: 16 residues. Germline loops: CDR1 MGHRA, CDR2 YSYEKL. Losses at the gene ends were 4 bases for V and 5 bases for J; bases not matched to a gene: 10. The CDR3 loop reads CASSRPPGQGVYGYTF. The CDR3 region has the DNA TGCGCCAGCAGCCGCCCCCCCGGACAGGGGGTATATGGCTACACCTTC.

The sample holds a few counts of this clone. The chain links TRBV4-3 to TRBJ1-2; no firm D call. V was shortened by 4 bases and J by 4 bases, with 19 bases between the two germline ends. The germline CDR1 and CDR2 sequences are LGHNA and YSLEER. The CDR3 runs to 16 residues. DNA for the CDR3: TGCGCCAGCAGCCCGGAGGAAGGCAGAGTTCTCTATGGCTACACCTTC. Translated, it gives CASSPEEGRVLYGYTF.

CDR3: CASMLGTSNQPQHF. The CDR3 DNA follows: TGTGCCAGTATGCTCGGTACTAGCAATCAGCCCCAGCATTTT. The V call is TRBV19, the J call TRBJ1-5, with D uncertain. The germline CDR1 and CDR2 sequences are LNHDA and SQIVND (reference sequence). This CDR3 is 14 amino acids long. Trimming pared 7 bases from V and 0 bases from J, leaving 10 bases between.

This chain uses TRBV24-1 with TRBJ2-2; 10 bases are shared with TRBD1. The germline CDR1 and CDR2 sequences are KGHDR and SFDVKD. J lost 6 bases, V lost 10 bases, and 10 bases had no gene match. The CDR3 is made up of 15 amino acids. CDR3: CATRGQGDLSGELFF. DNA for the CDR3: TGTGCCACAAGAGGACAGGGGGATCTATCCGGGGAGCTGTTTTTT.

The chain has TRBV5-6 and TRBJ2-1; weak D call: TRBD2 (5 bases). CDR1 is SGHDT and CDR2 is YYEEEE in the germline V gene. This CDR3 is built from 14 residues. Trimming shortened V by 0 bases and J by 5 bases, and 9 bases separated the two germline ends. CDR3 DNA: TGTGCCAGCAGCTTGGCCGGACTTAACAATGAGCAGTTCTTC. Encoded protein: CASSLAGLNNEQFF.

The chain employs TRBV5-1 and TRBJ2-1; weak D call: TRBD2 (6 bases). This CDR3 has 15 amino acids. Germline V gives CDR1 SGHRS, CDR2 YFSETQ. V was shortened by 4 bases and J by 4 bases, with 15 bases between the two germline ends. CDR3 nucleotide sequence: TGCGCCAGCAGCAGCCCCCGGGACTCTTACAATGAGCAGTTCTTC. Protein: CASSSPRDSYNEQFF.

The genes are TRBV10-1 and TRBJ2-3, with 8 bases lining up with TRBD2. CDR1 WNHNN and CDR2 SYGVQD come from the germline V gene (reference sequence). The CDR3 loop spans 15 amino acids. The ends lost 5 bases at V and 5 bases at J; junction bases unmatched: 9. The CDR3 here is CASSPGTRGIDTQYF. The DNA of the CDR3 is TGCGCCAGCAGTCCCGGGACTAGGGGTATAGATACGCAGTATTTT.

CDR3 sequence reads: CSVDDSLNTEAFF. DNA for the CDR3: TGCAGCGTAGACGACAGCCTGAACACTGAAGCTTTCTTT. The chain is built from TRBV29-1 and TRBJ1-1; D may be TRBD1 (5 bases). Per germline, CDR1 SQVTM and CDR2 ANQGSEA. Trimming took off 6 bases at V and 0 bases at J, with 11 bases between the two ends. The CDR3 has 13 residues.